This TCR beta chain was captured by sequencing in a study of blood T cell repertoires in COVID-19. Study as a whole: COVID-19 samples, acute and convalescent, were from the United States, Italy and Spain. PBMCs, B-cell-depleted T cells, or T cells provided the cDNA or gDNA that made up the material.

The table came from immunoSEQ multiplex PCR; TCRdb's copy has only in-frame clones and leaves some out. The table records a few hundred thousand clones, around 80% of them present only once. Germline assignment: CDR1 MNHEY and CDR2 SVGAGI. This CDR3 has 12 residues. V was clipped by 6 bases and J by 4 bases, with 9 bases between them. The chain links TRBV6-5 to TRBJ1-1, with D possibly TRBD1 on 6 matching bases. The TCR sequence derives from a middle-aged woman who had recovered from COVID-19. The sample consisted of peripheral blood. The CDR3 protein is CASRTGLTEAFF. CDR3 coding DNA: TGTGCCAGCAGAACAGGGCTCACTGAAGCTTTCTTT.